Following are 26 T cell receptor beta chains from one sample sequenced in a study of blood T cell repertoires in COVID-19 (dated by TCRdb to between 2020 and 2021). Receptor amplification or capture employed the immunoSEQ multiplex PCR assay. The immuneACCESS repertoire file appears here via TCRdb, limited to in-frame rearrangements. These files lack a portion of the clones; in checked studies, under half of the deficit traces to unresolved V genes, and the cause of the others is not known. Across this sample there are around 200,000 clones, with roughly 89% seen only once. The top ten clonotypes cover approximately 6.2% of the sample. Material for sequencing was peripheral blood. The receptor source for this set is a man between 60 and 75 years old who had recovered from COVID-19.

CDR3 coding DNA: TGTGCCAGCAGCCTCGCTTCCTCTAGCCCCTACGAGCAGTACTTC. Protein sequence: CASSLASSSPYEQYF. The chain recombines TRBV27 with TRBJ2-7; a possible D gene is TRBD2 (5 bases). The V and J ends lost 6 bases and 2 bases respectively, with 17 bases between them. From germline, CDR1 is MNHEY and CDR2 SMNVEV (reference sequence). The CDR3 is made up of 15 amino acids.

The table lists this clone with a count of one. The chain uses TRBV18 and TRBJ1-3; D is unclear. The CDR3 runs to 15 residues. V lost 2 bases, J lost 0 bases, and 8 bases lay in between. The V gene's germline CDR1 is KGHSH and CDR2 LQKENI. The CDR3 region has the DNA TGTGCCAGCTCACCATCCCAGAACTCTGGAAACACCATATATTTT. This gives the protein CASSPSQNSGNTIYF.

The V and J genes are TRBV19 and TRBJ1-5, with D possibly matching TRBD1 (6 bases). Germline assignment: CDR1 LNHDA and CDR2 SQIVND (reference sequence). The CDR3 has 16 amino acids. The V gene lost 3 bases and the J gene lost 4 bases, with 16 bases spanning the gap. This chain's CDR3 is CASSMSVGAGNQPQHF. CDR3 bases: TGTGCCAGTAGTATGTCGGTGGGGGCAGGGAATCAGCCCCAGCATTTT.

CDR3 sequence (DNA): TGCGCCAGCAGCCAAGATCTAAAGCTCACAACTAATGAAAAACTGTTTTTT. The encoded protein is CASSQDLKLTTNEKLFF. The chain uses TRBV4-3 and TRBJ1-4; D is unclear. Looked up from germline, CDR1 is LGHNA and CDR2 is YSLEER. Trimming left V 0 bases short and J 0 bases short, with 11 bases between. CDR3 length equals 17 residues.

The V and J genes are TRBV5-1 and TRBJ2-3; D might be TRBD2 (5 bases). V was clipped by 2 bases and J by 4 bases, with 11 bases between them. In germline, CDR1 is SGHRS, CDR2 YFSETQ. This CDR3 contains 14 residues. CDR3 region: CASSFSGGPDTQYF. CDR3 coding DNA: TGCGCCAGCAGCTTCTCAGGCGGGCCAGATACGCAGTATTTT.

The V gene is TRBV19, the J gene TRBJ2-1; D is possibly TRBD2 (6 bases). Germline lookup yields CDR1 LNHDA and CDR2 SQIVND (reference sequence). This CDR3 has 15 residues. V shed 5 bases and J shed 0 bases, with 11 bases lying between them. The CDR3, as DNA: TGTGCCAGTAGTGGCTTTAGCGGCTCCTACAATGAGCAGTTCTTC. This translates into CASSGFSGSYNEQFF. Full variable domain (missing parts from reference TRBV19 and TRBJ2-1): DGGITQSPKYLFRKEGQNVTLSCEQNLNHDAMYWYRQDPGQGLRLIYYSQIVNDFQKGDIAEGYSVSREKKESFPLTVTSAQKNPTAFYLCASSGFSGSYNEQFFGPGTRLTVL.

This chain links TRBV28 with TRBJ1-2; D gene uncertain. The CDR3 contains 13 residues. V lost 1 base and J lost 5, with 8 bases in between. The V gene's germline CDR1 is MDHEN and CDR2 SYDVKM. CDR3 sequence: CASSLFPTYGYTF. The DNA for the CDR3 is TGTGCCAGCAGTTTATTTCCTACTTATGGCTACACCTTC.

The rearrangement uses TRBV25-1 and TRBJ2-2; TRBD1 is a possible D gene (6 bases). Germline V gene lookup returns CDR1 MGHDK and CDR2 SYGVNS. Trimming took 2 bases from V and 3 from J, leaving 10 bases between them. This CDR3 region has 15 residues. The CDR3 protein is CASSEQGLDTGELFF. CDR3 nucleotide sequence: TGTGCCAGCAGTGAACAGGGGCTGGACACCGGGGAGCTGTTTTTT.

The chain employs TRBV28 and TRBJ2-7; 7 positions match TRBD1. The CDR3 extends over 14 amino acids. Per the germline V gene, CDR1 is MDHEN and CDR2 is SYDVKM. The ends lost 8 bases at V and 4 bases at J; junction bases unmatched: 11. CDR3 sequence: CASPRDRVRYEQYF. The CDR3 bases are TGTGCCAGCCCTCGCGACAGGGTTCGGTACGAGCAGTACTTC.

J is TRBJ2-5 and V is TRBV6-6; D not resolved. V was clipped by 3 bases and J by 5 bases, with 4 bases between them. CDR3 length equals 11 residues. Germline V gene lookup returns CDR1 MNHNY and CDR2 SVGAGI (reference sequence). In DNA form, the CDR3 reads TGTGCCAGCAGTTATCGGGAGACCCAGTACTTC. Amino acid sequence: CASSYRETQYF.

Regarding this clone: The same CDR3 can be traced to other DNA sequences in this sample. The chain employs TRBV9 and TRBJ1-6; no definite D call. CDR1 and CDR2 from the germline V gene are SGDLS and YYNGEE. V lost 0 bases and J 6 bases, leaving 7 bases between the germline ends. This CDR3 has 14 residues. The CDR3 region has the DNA TGTGCCAGCAGCGTAGGGCAGATTAATTCACCCCTCCACTTT. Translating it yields CASSVGQINSPLHF. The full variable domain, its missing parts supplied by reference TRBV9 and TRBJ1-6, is DSGVTQTPKHLITATGQRVTLRCSPRSGDLSVYWYQQSLDQGLQFLIQYYNGEERAKGNILERFSAQQFPDLHSELNLSSLELGDSALYFCASSVGQINSPLHFGNGTRLTVT.

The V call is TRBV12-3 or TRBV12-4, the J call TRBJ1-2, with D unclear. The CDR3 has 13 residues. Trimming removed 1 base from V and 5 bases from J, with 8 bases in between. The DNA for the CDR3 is TGTGCCAGCAGTTTAGAGACGGGGTATGGCTACACCTTC. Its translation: CASSLETGYGYTF.

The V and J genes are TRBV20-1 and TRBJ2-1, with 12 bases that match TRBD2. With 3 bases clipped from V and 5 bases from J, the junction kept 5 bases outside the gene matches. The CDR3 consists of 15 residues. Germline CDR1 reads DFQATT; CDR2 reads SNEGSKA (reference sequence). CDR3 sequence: CSASPSGRANNEQFF. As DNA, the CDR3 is TGCAGTGCTAGTCCTAGCGGGAGGGCGAACAATGAGCAGTTCTTC.

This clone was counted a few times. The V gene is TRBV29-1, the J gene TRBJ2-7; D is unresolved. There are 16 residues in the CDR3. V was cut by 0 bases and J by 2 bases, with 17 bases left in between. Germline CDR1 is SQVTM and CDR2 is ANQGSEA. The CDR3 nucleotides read TGCAGCGTTGAAGATTCGAATGGCCCCCACCCCTACGAGCAGTACTTC. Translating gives CSVEDSNGPHPYEQYF.

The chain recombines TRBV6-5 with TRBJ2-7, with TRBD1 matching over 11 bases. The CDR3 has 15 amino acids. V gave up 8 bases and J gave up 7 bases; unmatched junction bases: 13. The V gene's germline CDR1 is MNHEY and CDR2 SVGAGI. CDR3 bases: TGTGCCAGCCTTGGACAGGGGGCGCCCCCGGGGGAGCAGTACTTC. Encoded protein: CASLGQGAPPGEQYF.

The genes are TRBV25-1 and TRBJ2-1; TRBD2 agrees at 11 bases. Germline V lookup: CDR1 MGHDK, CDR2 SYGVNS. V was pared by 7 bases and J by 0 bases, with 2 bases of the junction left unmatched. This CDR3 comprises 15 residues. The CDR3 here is CASIGTSGSYNEQFF. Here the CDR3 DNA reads TGTGCCAGCATTGGGACTAGCGGCTCCTACAATGAGCAGTTCTTC.

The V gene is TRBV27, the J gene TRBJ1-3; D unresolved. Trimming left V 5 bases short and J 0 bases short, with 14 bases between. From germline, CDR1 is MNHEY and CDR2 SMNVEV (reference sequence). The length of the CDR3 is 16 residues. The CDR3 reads CASSPTPGVSGNTIYF. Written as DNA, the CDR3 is TGTGCCAGCAGTCCCACCCCGGGTGTCTCTGGAAACACCATATATTTT.

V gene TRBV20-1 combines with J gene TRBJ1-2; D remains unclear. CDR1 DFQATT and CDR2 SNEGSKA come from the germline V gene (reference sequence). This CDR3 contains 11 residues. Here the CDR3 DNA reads TGCGCCTCGCCAGAGGGCTATGGCTACACCTTC. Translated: CASPEGYGYTF.

The CDR3 loop is CASSIRGTANYGYTF. In nucleotides, the CDR3 is TGTGCCAGTAGTATTCGCGGGACAGCTAACTATGGCTACACCTTC. The rearrangement joins TRBV19 to TRBJ1-2; 7 bases map to TRBD1. The CDR3 runs to 15 residues. In germline, CDR1 is LNHDA, CDR2 SQIVND (reference sequence). The ends lost 3 bases at V and 0 bases at J; junction bases unmatched: 4.

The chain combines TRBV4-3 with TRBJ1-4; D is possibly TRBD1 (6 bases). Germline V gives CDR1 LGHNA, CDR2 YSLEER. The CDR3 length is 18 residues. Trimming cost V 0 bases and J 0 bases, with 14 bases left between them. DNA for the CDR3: TGCGCCAGCAGCCAAGATCTAGGGGGGGCCGCAACTAATGAAAAACTGTTTTTT. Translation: CASSQDLGGAATNEKLFF.

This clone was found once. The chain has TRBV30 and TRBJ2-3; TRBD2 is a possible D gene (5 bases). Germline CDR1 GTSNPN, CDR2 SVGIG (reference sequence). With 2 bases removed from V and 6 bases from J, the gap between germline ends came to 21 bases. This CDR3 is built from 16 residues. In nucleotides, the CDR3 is TGTGCCTGGAGTCTTAACTCACCGACCGGGATGGATACGCAGTATTTT. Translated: CAWSLNSPTGMDTQYF.

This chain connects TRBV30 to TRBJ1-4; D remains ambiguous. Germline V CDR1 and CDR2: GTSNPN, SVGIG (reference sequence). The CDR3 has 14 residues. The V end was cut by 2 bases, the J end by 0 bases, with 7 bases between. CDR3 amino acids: CAWSIFATNEKLFF. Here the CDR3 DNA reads TGTGCCTGGAGTATCTTTGCAACTAATGAAAAACTGTTTTTT. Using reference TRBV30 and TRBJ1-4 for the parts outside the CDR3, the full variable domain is SQTIHQWPATLVQPVGSPLSLECTVEGTSNPNLYWYRQAAGRGLQLLFYSVGIGQISSEVPQNLSASRPQDRQFILSSKKLLLSDSGFYLCAWSIFATNEKLFFGSGTQLSVL.

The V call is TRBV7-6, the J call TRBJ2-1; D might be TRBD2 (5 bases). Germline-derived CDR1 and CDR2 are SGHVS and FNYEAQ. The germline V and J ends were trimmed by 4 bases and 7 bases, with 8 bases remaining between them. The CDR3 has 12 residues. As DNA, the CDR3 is TGTGCCAGCAGCTGGACGGGGAATGAGCAGTTCTTC. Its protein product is CASSWTGNEQFF.

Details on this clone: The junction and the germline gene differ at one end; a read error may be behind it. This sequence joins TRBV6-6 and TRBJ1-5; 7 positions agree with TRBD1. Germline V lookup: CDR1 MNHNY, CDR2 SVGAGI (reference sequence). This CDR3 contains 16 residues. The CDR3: CASSDSQGNSNQPQHF. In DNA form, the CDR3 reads TGTGCCAGCAGTGACTCACAGGGGAATAGCAATCAGCCCCAGCATTTT.

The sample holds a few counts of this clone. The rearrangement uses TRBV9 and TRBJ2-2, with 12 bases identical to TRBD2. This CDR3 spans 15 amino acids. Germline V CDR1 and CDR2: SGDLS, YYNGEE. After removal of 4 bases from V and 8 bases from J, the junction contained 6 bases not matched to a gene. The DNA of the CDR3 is TGTGCCAGCAGCCCTCGACTAGCGGGGGAAGGGGAGCTGTTTTTT. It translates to CASSPRLAGEGELFF.

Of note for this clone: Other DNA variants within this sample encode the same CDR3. Here the CDR3 DNA reads TGTGCCAGCAGCTTAGGGCAGGGAGGGGGTGAAAAACTGTTTTTT. Protein product: CASSLGQGGGEKLFF. This chain joins TRBV7-2 and TRBJ1-4; a possible D gene is TRBD1 (6 bases). The CDR3 covers 15 residues. Trimming removed 1 base from V and 7 bases from J, with 13 bases in between. Germline lookup yields CDR1 SGHTA and CDR2 FQGNSA.